The rows below give T cell receptor beta chains drawn from one sample of a study of monozygotic twins with inflammatory bowel disease. For each CDR3 protein, TCRdb gives one entry from its re-call of the 5' RACE reads, without DNA. This table holds 150,000 or so distinct CDR3 sequences. The material sequenced was blood. Receptors originate from a human donor with ulcerative colitis or Crohn's disease, or a healthy co-twin of an affected twin (not recorded which). Each CDR3 is given with its conserved first and last residue.

>TRBJ2-7|TRBV24-1
CATSDPDLLREQYF
>TRBJ2-5|TRBV5-1
CASRTSFQETQYF
>TRBJ2-7|TRBV10-2
CASREGAVSYEQYF
>TRBJ2-5|TRBV20-1
CSARTARGRAHETQYF
>TRBJ1-4|TRBV7-8
CASSPERPRLFF
>TRBJ1-2|TRBV5-5
CASSWSDRGNYGYTF
>TRBJ1-4|TRBV4-3
CASSQSAGGEPNEKLFF
>TRBJ2-5|TRBV10-3
CAISDGWETQYF
>TRBJ2-2|TRBV9
CASSPLAGGTGELFF
>TRBJ2-2|TRBV27
CASTRGGSNTGELFF
>TRBJ2-3|TRBV5-5
CASSLAVGGSSTDTQYF
>TRBJ2-5|TRBV5-4
CASSPLGPLETQYF
>TRBJ1-1|TRBV6-6
CASSYLGRNTEAFF
>TRBJ1-2|TRBV29-1
CSVVLANYGYTF
>TRBJ2-1|TRBV5-6
CASSGAGLLGNEQFF
>TRBJ2-5|TRBV20-1
CSARESRETQYF
>TRBJ2-1|TRBV20-1
CSARRGLYNEQFF
>TRBJ1-3|TRBV2
CASSEAERRDTIYF
>TRBJ2-1|TRBV29-1
CSVEFLSAGGDNEQFF
>TRBJ2-4|TRBV11-1
CASSRRGGLNIQYF
>TRBJ2-3|TRBV12-3/TRBV12-4
CASGLRGRSTDTQYF
>TRBJ1-4|TRBV7-9
CASSHKGGDRDEKLFF